A single sample is the source of the 24 T cell receptor beta chains below, sequenced in a study of T cell changes during pregnancy in multiple sclerosis. The repertoire was sequenced with immunoSEQ multiplex PCR; TCRdb's copy has only in-frame clones and lacks some. The sample shows approximately 37,000 clones, about 88% of them seen only once. Specimen: CD8+ T cells from peripheral blood mononuclear cells, collected in the first trimester of pregnancy. The receptor set was obtained from a female donor with multiple sclerosis, enrolled in a pregnancy study.

The V gene is TRBV4-1, the J gene TRBJ1-5; the D gene is possibly TRBD1 (6 bases). The length of the CDR3 is 14 residues. The V gene's germline CDR1 is MGHRA and CDR2 YSYEKL. Trimming removed 8 bases at V and 3 bases at J, with 14 bases between. CDR3 sequence (DNA): TGCGCCAGCTCAGGGGATAAATTCAATCAGCCCCAGCATTTT. Translating gives CASSGDKFNQPQHF.

In its sample, this clone was seen a few times. This chain uses TRBV4-3 with TRBJ1-1; D gene unclear. V lost 0 bases to trimming and J lost 1 base, with 12 bases between them. From germline, CDR1 is LGHNA and CDR2 YSLEER. The CDR3 totals 16 residues. CDR3 region: CASSQDLGLENTEAFF. CDR3 bases: TGCGCCAGCAGCCAAGATCTAGGTCTGGAGAACACTGAAGCTTTCTTT.

The chain joins TRBV10-3 to TRBJ2-7; TRBD2 matches 8 bases. V lost 4 bases to trimming and J lost 1 base; unmatched junction nucleotides: 3. CDR3 length equals 14 residues. Germline lookup yields CDR1 ENHRY and CDR2 SYGVKD. DNA for the CDR3: TGTGCCATCAGTGGAGCGGGGGTTTCCTACGAGCAGTACTTC. It codes for CAISGAGVSYEQYF.

The chain recombines TRBV5-6 with TRBJ2-3; 10 bases are a match to TRBD2. Per germline, CDR1 SGHDT and CDR2 YYEEEE. V was clipped by 4 bases and J by 5 bases; unmatched bases: 13. The CDR3 spans 17 residues. CDR3 sequence reads: CASSTGSAGGYEDTQYF. The CDR3 DNA reads TGTGCCAGCAGCACAGGCTCAGCGGGGGGGTATGAAGATACGCAGTATTTT.

The genes are TRBV4-3 and TRBJ2-2, with no clear D. The germline V gene encodes CDR1 LGHNA and CDR2 YSLEER. The CDR3 is made up of 14 amino acids. Trimming stripped 0 bases from V and 6 bases from J, with 8 bases between. The DNA for the CDR3 is TGCGCCAGCAGCCAAGATACCGGGTCCGGGGAGCTGTTTTTT. Its translation: CASSQDTGSGELFF.

DNA for the CDR3: TGTGCCAGCAGCGTAGATCTTCACAATGAGCAGTTCTTC. Its protein is CASSVDLHNEQFF. This chain links TRBV9 with TRBJ2-1; D call uncertain. This CDR3 is built from 13 residues. Germline loops: CDR1 SGDLS, CDR2 YYNGEE. V was clipped by 0 bases and J by 5 bases, with 6 bases between them.

This clone came up once. V and J are TRBV9 and TRBJ2-7; the D gene is possibly TRBD1 (6 bases). CDR3 length equals 15 residues. V was pared by 0 bases and J by 4 bases, with 14 bases between. CDR1 is SGDLS and CDR2 is YYNGEE in the germline V gene. CDR3 region: CASSVAQGFFYEQYF. DNA of the CDR3: TGTGCCAGCAGCGTAGCACAGGGATTTTTTTACGAGCAGTACTTC.

The chain joins TRBV7-9 to TRBJ2-5; D is unclear. The V and J ends lost 3 bases and 2 bases respectively, with 10 bases between them. The CDR3 spans 14 residues. CDR1 SEHNR and CDR2 FQNEAQ come from the germline V gene (reference sequence). This chain's CDR3 is CASSFQMEQETQYF. The CDR3, as DNA: TGTGCCAGCAGCTTCCAGATGGAGCAAGAGACCCAGTACTTC.

This chain connects TRBV10-3 to TRBJ1-2; possibly TRBD1 for D (5 bases). The germline gives CDR1 ENHRY, CDR2 SYGVKD. V gave up 3 bases and J gave up 3 bases, with 17 bases separating them. CDR3 size: 16 residues. The CDR3 DNA reads as TGTGCCATCAGTGAAGGGGTCGGCGGCTTGGACTATGGCTACACCTTC. This translates into CAISEGVGGLDYGYTF.

The rearrangement joins TRBV28 to TRBJ2-7, with 8 bases identical to TRBD2. Germline V CDR1 and CDR2: MDHEN, SYDVKM. CDR3 length equals 16 residues. Trimming cost V 7 bases and J 6 bases; bases outside gene matches: 17. Here the CDR3 DNA reads TGTGCCAGCACCGCCCCAATACTAGCGGAGGGGCCCGAGCAGTACTTC. This gives the protein CASTAPILAEGPEQYF.

This clone was seen many times. The gene calls are TRBV4-2 and TRBJ2-1, with 7 bases matching TRBD1. The V gene end was trimmed by 3 bases and the J gene end by 4 bases; junction bases not matched to a gene: 9. Germline V gene data show CDR1 as LGHNA and CDR2 as YNFKEQ. The CDR3 is made up of 16 amino acids. As DNA, the CDR3 is TGTGCCAGCAGCCACTCTTCCGAGGGGGCTTACAATGAGCAGTTCTTC. Protein product: CASSHSSEGAYNEQFF.

The J gene is TRBJ2-1, the V gene TRBV5-1; 7 nucleotides agree with TRBD2. The V gene's germline CDR1 is SGHRS and CDR2 YFSETQ. This CDR3 comprises 14 residues. Trimming at V came to 4 bases and at J to 5 bases, leaving 6 bases not matched to a gene. CDR3 sequence reads: CASSPWGGDNEQFF. In nucleotides, the CDR3 is TGCGCCAGCAGCCCGTGGGGGGGGGACAATGAGCAGTTCTTC.

The J gene is TRBJ2-3, the V gene TRBV5-5, with 9 bases fitting TRBD2. J lost 4 bases, V lost 3 bases, and 9 bases had no gene match. Germline lookup yields CDR1 SGHKS and CDR2 YYEKEE (reference sequence). This CDR3 spans 16 amino acids. The chain's CDR3 is CASSSPGGGEADTQYF. The DNA for the CDR3 is TGTGCCAGCAGCTCCCCCGGCGGGGGGGAGGCAGATACGCAGTATTTT.

The CDR3 protein is CASSLAGDEQYF. CDR3 nucleotide sequence: TGTGCCAGCAGCTTGGCGGGGGACGAGCAGTACTTC. This sequence joins TRBV7-3 and TRBJ2-7, with 7 bases that match TRBD2. CDR1 is SGHTA, CDR2 FQGTGA, per germline. The CDR3 has 12 amino acids. Trimming took 3 bases from V and 5 from J; bases not matched to a gene: 1. The complete variable domain, with remaining parts taken from reference TRBV7-3 and TRBJ2-7, reads GAGVSQTPSNKVTEKGKYVELRCDPISGHTALYWYRQSLGQGPEFLIYFQGTGAADDSGLPNDRFFAVRPEGSVSTLKIQRTERGDSAVYLCASSLAGDEQYFGPGTRLTVT.

The rearrangement links TRBV6-5 to TRBJ2-1, with 7 bases aligning to TRBD1. The V gene end was trimmed by 8 bases and the J gene end by 2 bases; junction bases not matched to a gene: 6. The CDR3 has 14 amino acids. The germline V gene has CDR1 MNHEY and CDR2 SVGAGI. CDR3 residues: CASGTANTYNEQFF. CDR3 sequence (DNA): TGTGCCAGCGGGACAGCGAACACCTACAATGAGCAGTTCTTC.

The chain recombines TRBV27 with TRBJ2-7, with D perhaps matching TRBD2 (5 bases). Germline CDR1 MNHEY, CDR2 SMNVEV (reference sequence). V dropped 4 bases and J dropped 3 bases, with 10 bases sitting between them. There are 13 residues in the CDR3. The CDR3 DNA reads TGTGCCAGCAGTTCTGGACTTTTCTACGAGCAGTACTTC. Protein sequence: CASSSGLFYEQYF.

This chain joins TRBV6-1 and TRBJ1-4; D is unclear. In germline, CDR1 is MNHNS, CDR2 SASEGT. The CDR3 covers 14 residues. V was cut by 1 base and J by 8 bases, with 11 bases left in between. The CDR3 sequence is CASSEVDFWEKLFF. CDR3 DNA: TGTGCCAGCAGTGAAGTAGATTTCTGGGAAAAACTGTTTTTT.

This chain uses TRBV4-1 with TRBJ2-3, with 9 bases that match TRBD2. The germline gives CDR1 MGHRA, CDR2 YSYEKL. Unmatched junction bases numbered 14, after V lost 1 base and J lost 6 bases. The CDR3 is 18 amino acids. DNA for the CDR3: TGCGCCAGCAGCCAAGCGAGTGTCAAGCGGGGGGAGGAGGATACGCAGTATTTT. This encodes CASSQASVKRGEEDTQYF.

This chain connects TRBV5-6 to TRBJ2-1, with 13 bases lining up with TRBD2. The germline CDR1 and CDR2 sequences are SGHDT and YYEEEE. This CDR3 is built from 17 residues. J was trimmed by 8 bases and V by 3 bases; bases with no gene match: 11. In nucleotides, the CDR3 is TGTGCCAGCAGCTACCCGACTAGCGGGGGGCCGGCCGATGAGCAGTTCTTC. Its translation is CASSYPTSGGPADEQFF.

The V and J genes are TRBV6-5 and TRBJ2-5, with TRBD2 as a possible D gene (6 bases). V shed 4 bases and J shed 9 bases, with 15 bases lying between them. CDR3 size: 13 residues. CDR1 is MNHEY and CDR2 is SVGAGI in the germline V gene. The CDR3 loop is CASSLGLDWAQYF. CDR3 nucleotides: TGTGCCAGCAGTTTGGGACTGGATTGGGCCCAGTACTTC.

This rearrangement joins TRBV12-5 to TRBJ2-2, with D possibly TRBD1 on 6 matching bases. The CDR3 contains 15 residues. Trimming removed 3 bases from V and 7 bases from J, with 15 bases in between. Germline CDR1 and CDR2: LGHNT and FRNRAP. CDR3 sequence: CASGFPEAGVGELFF. CDR3 DNA sequence: TGTGCTAGTGGTTTTCCGGAGGCAGGGGTCGGGGAGCTGTTTTTT. Drawing the rest from reference TRBV12-5 and TRBJ2-2, the complete variable domain is DARVTQTPRHKVTEMGQEVTMRCQPILGHNTVFWYRQTMMQGLELLAYFRNRAPLDDSGMPKDRFSAEMPDATLATLKIQPSEPRDSAVYFCASGFPEAGVGELFFGEGSRLTVL.

The rearrangement links TRBV2 to TRBJ1-4; no clear D. Looked up from germline, CDR1 is SNHLY and CDR2 is FYNNEI. With 4 bases removed from V and 4 bases from J, the gap between germline ends came to 16 bases. The CDR3 runs to 16 residues. The CDR3 region is CASSAGGPPRNEKLFF. CDR3 sequence (DNA): TGTGCCAGCAGTGCGGGAGGTCCACCCCGTAATGAAAAACTGTTTTTT.

The V and J genes are TRBV9 and TRBJ1-1, with 8 bases matching TRBD1. V lost 3 bases and J lost 2; bases outside the gene matches: 9. CDR1 and CDR2 (germline): SGDLS, YYNGEE. The CDR3 length is 16 residues. CDR3 nucleotides: TGTGCCAGCAGCGCCCAAACAGGGGGGGCAAACACTGAAGCTTTCTTT. Translating gives CASSAQTGGANTEAFF. Full variable domain (missing parts from reference TRBV9 and TRBJ1-1): DSGVTQTPKHLITATGQRVTLRCSPRSGDLSVYWYQQSLDQGLQFLIQYYNGEERAKGNILERFSAQQFPDLHSELNLSSLELGDSALYFCASSAQTGGANTEAFFGQGTRLTVV.

This chain joins TRBV5-3 and TRBJ2-3; TRBD2 agrees at 7 bases. TRBV5-3 is identified as an open reading frame with a role that is uncertain. The CDR3 totals 18 residues. V shed 8 bases, J shed 0 bases, and the junction held 18 bases outside the gene matches. As DNA, the CDR3 is TGTGCCAGGGGCGGGCAGCGGGGAAATAGCACTAGCACAGATACGCAGTATTTT. The encoded protein is CARGGQRGNSTSTDTQYF.